This TCR beta chain was profiled in a study of cytomegalovirus exposure and HLA in healthy donors (dated by TCRdb to the late 2010s). Turning to the overall study: An earlier analysis of approximately 640 of the donors reported more than 250 Gb of sequence data and roughly 110 million unique TCR beta sequences from about 179 million T cells. To predict cytomegalovirus infection status, the study brought together high-throughput TCR immunosequencing, statistical association of individual TCRs with disease status, and machine learning. The study profiled the T cell repertoires of about 720 subjects by immunosequencing and related them to cytomegalovirus serostatus. Rather than drawing on any new phenotypic data, the later analysis identified candidate immune exposures from TCR beta sequences and the way those sequences occurred across donors. Roughly 5 DR-DQ haplotypes were handled as single units for association and clustering, since linkage in the cohort was strong. Typing coverage differed by locus: A, B, C, DRB1 and DQB1 were typed in about 629-630 donors, DQA1 in 500 to 550, DPA1 in nearly 610, and DPB1 in just under 490. The genetic ancestry cluster associated with self-reported Caucasian donors included about four fifths of the roughly 360 genotyped donors. Donor age, sex, ethnicity and CMV serostatus were collected together with the repertoire data. Both class I and class II loci were covered by HLA typing, at four-digit resolution. To study patterns of TCR occurrence, a later analysis re-analyzed previously published TCR beta repertoires from several hundred donors and added high-resolution HLA genotyping. The study aimed to test whether signatures of past pathogen exposure could be identified by cataloging public T cell receptors. Among roughly 370 genotyped donors of the cohort, an average of about 240,000 unique TCR beta nucleotide sequences were sequenced per donor, roughly 20% of them non-productive. All discovery cohort repertoires had been generated using a single sequencing platform. Along with the roughly 710-subject first cohort, a separate validation cohort of 120 different subjects was used. Approximately 310 gigabases of sequencing data and roughly 80 million unique TCR sequences made up an early release that covered 640 HLA-typed donors. An earlier analysis of 500 to 750 of the donors applied high-throughput TCR beta sequencing to assess whether each TCR beta V gene segment acted as functional or pseudogenic. A later genetic analysis used genome-wide SNP genotypes for about 55% of the 666 donors, treating that subset as a discovery cohort.

Library creation used the immunoSEQ multiplex PCR assay. For the multiplex PCR, a mixture combining 60 forward primers for TCR Vbeta segments and 13 reverse primers for TCR Jbeta segments was used. Amplification of the CDR3 region of rearranged TCR beta genes was performed with a multiplex PCR assay on genomic DNA. On the Illumina HiSeq System, the amplified TCR beta libraries were sequenced as 87-base-pair reads. The authors' analysis ran thus. In a later analysis, tens of millions of unique TCR beta chains were counted across the 500 to 700 repertoires, and roughly 9.9 million of these chains were shared by at least two donors. A nearest-neighbor algorithm error-corrected the raw reads and collapsed the reads into unique sequences, merging closely related sequences to remove PCR and sequencing errors. CDR3 sequences were aligned to IMGT reference sequences to assign V, D and J gene segments. For a sequence to be retained, a match of at least six nucleotides was required to both a V gene segment and a J gene segment. Rearrangements were called productive when the CDR3 lacked stop codons and stayed in frame with V and J; all others were non-productive. Following IMGT convention, CDR3 was defined as the stretch from the second conserved V-encoded cysteine up to the conserved J-encoded phenylalanine. The earlier analysis of about 640 of the donors excluded any sequence lacking an unambiguous match to a single V gene segment. In an earlier analysis of several hundred of the donors, V segments were called functional above 56.7% productive rearrangements and were called segregating when the between-donor standard deviation exceeded 5%. A statistical classification framework was developed to diagnose cytomegalovirus status using the catalog of TCR beta chain sequences. A later analysis assigned V and J genes by comparing TCR nucleotide sequences with IMGT/GENE-DB human TR gene sequences. Using the TCRdist pipeline, a later analysis assigned CDR3 sequences along with most-parsimonious VDJ recombination scenarios. A later analysis defined each TCR beta chain by its CDR3 amino acid sequence plus V-gene family, and excluded reads lacking a unique V-gene family. To address suspected cross-contamination and a sequencing artifact, a later analysis removed under 600 highly shared, low-generation-probability nucleotide sequences. For each public chain, a later analysis derived a clonal expansion index from normalized ranks of inferred template counts within each repertoire. A later analysis computed generation probabilities with a VDJ recombination model fitted to out-of-frame rearrangements, and checked the results against IGoR. Hypergeometric tests were used in a later analysis to score TCR-TCR, TCR-HLA and TCR-CMV co-occurrence, with a repertoire-size bias correction applied to the TCR pairs. To estimate false discovery rates, a later analysis permuted the HLA or CMV assignments 20 times. In a later analysis, co-occurring TCRs were grouped using DBSCAN, and TCRdist sequence similarity was added for clustering within HLA-allele-positive subsets. Repertoires with fewer than 30,000 or more than 120,000 public chains were left out of co-occurrence clustering, as were about 5 repertoires with anomalous nucleotide sharing. In TCRdb, the immuneACCESS table is reduced to in-frame sequences with V and J assigned. These tables do not hold every clone; where another copy was compared, an unresolved V gene accounts for under half, and the others remain unexplained. V, J and clone size reflect that table, while D and trimming were determined from the DNA. The sample data list around 150,000 clones, and about 80% of these were observed just once. Less than 1.5% of the sample rests with the top ten.

Summary of the overall study and its limitations: Sequencing depth was assumed to be roughly uniform across donors in the presence/absence analyses, though that assumption may not hold. Linkage disequilibrium might explain the correlated functional status among segregating V segments, but an unknown experimental factor could not be excluded. When HLA alleles, especially DR and DQ, strongly co-occurred, TCR associations were difficult to assign to individual alleles. The only immune exposure information available for the cohort was CMV serostatus. In a later analysis, TCR association rates were found to vary across HLA loci, with the most associated TCRs seen for DRB1 alleles and the fewest for HLA-C alleles. Because some donors lacked HLA typing at each locus, the association tests relied only on the typed subset. Broadly in line with IMGT annotations, most TCR beta V segments showed up in productive rearrangements about 87% or about 30% of the time in an earlier analysis of around 600 of the donors. This cohort had only TCR beta chains sequenced, and the lack of alpha or paired-chain data limited which features could be detected. In a later analysis, most CMV-associated TCR beta chains were found to appear HLA-restricted, with HLA associations seemingly driven largely by CMV exposure. Across donors, most TCR sequences were observed very rarely, whereas some public TCRs were present in many individuals. A few of the identified cytomegalovirus-associated TCR beta chains were confirmed in vitro to be specific for cytomegalovirus antigens. The classifier was reported to diagnose cytomegalovirus status with high specificity and sensitivity in both the original and validation cohorts. A cluster of highly shared sequence variants was judged likely to represent a technical artifact of the sequencing pipeline. The earlier analysis of 587 of the donors excluded approximately 15 rarely observed V segments, including chromosome 9 orphons, because counts were too low. Compared with the approximately 670-donor mean, donors in an Asian-associated ancestry cluster had fewer N-insertions in productive TCRs, according to a later genetic analysis. In a later analysis, several top co-occurrence clusters were reported to appear linked to parvovirus B19, influenza, CMV and Epstein-Barr virus. According to the authors, the approach could potentially be generalized to other disease states and immunological phenotypes. An association between a missense DCLRE1C variant and V-gene and J-gene trimming of TCR beta chains was found in a later genetic analysis and replicated in an independent cohort. A further reported finding was that TCR beta sequences accurately predicted the HLA-A and HLA-B alleles for most subjects in the first cohort. At a false discovery rate of 0.05, a later analysis linked 15,000 to 20,000 TCR beta sequences to specific HLA alleles. In a later analysis, HLA-associated TCR beta chains showed more clonal expansion and lower generation probabilities than non-associated chains that were equally common. The study listed 164 TCR beta chains as associated with cytomegalovirus. The 87-base-pair reads could not distinguish some IMGT-functional V segments, including TRBV6-2 and TRBV6-3, so those segments were excluded.

V drops 4 bases and J drops 0 bases, leaving 13 bases in between. The CDR3 contains 16 residues, cysteine and phenylalanine counted. Kept here is only the CDR3 DNA, which spans 48 bases and is read in frame from base 1. From the germline V gene (reference sequence), CDR1 is MNHNY and CDR2 is SVGAGI. The cohort was made up of roughly 670 healthy bone marrow donors. Cohort members were all nominally healthy when sampled, although unrecorded immune exposures were likely present. The donor tested CMV seropositive, placing the donor among the roughly 270 seropositive members of the cohort. A peripheral blood sample was collected from each donor, and TCR beta sequencing was performed on peripheral blood mononuclear cells. Genomic DNA extraction from the blood cell samples was performed with the Qiagen DNeasy Blood Extraction Kit. Points on this clone: The target of this receptor is not known. No base-level quality is on record; no much larger clone is a single base apart.

The chain couples TRBV6-6 to TRBJ1-3; the D segment cannot be called with confidence. The receptor's source is a man aged 30-40 years in good health and CMV-seropositive. The sequenced sample consisted of PBMCs. The encoded CDR3 is CASSSRRRGSGNTIYF. The base sequence is TGTGCCAGCAGTTCGAGGAGACGGGGCTCTGGAAACACCATATATTTT.